This TCR beta chain was retrieved from a study of response to subunit inactivated influenza vaccine (dated by TCRdb to between 2017 and 2018). Study-wide context: To follow how T cells responded to a trivalent subunit inactivated influenza vaccine, the researchers relied on deep quantitative profiling of the T cell receptor repertoire. What the authors observed across the whole study: The authors proposed that each seasonal influenza vaccination may bring in only a limited number of new T cells.

As regards this clonotype: Its antigen has not been determined. Per-nucleotide qualities are absent, and no much larger clonotype sits a single base away.

The time point tag for this specimen amounts to: 45 days after influenza vaccine administration. Receptors were amplified or captured by RT-PCR. The data were produced on an Illumina HiSeq 2500. The public sequencing data were trimmed at Q25 with fastp and processed into clonotypes with MiXCR by TCRdb, which kept only in-frame beta chains. Each entry merges the rows of one CDR3 protein and shows their most common DNA and genes. The sample table records approximately 500,000 distinct CDR3 sequences; 10% to 15% of these occur just once. The top ten constitute roughly 13% of the sample. V is pared back by 0 bases and J by 3 bases, with 7 bases lying between the germline termini. From cysteine to phenylalanine, the CDR3 is 14 amino acids long. Only the CDR3 part of the read is kept: 42 bases, read in frame from the first base. CDR1 and CDR2 are read off the germline V gene as SGHNT and YENEEA.

The chain employs TRBV11-3 and TRBJ2-3, with TRBD2 as a weak D call on 6 bases. Sequenced here: PBMCs from blood, sampled 45 days after vaccination. This clonotype was sampled from a man between 50 and 59 years old who received an inactivated influenza vaccine. Donor details come from another sample of the same person, matched by shared clones. Here is the DNA: TGTGCCAGCAGCTTAGACAGCGGGACAGATACGCAGTATTTT. It translates to CASSLDSGTDTQYF.